Listed below are T cell receptor beta chains from one sample, sequenced in a study of Ad26.COV2.S vaccination and SARS-CoV-2 variants. TCRdb's copy holds only in-frame clones and misses some; the assay was immunoSEQ multiplex PCR. This table has roughly 400,000 clones, around 92% appearing once. The specimen comprised peripheral blood, sampled in a trial of Ad26.COV2.S vaccine versus placebo. Every receptor here comes from a person between 18 and 65 years old who received the Ad26.COV2.S COVID-19 vaccine or a placebo. The CDR3 runs from the conserved cysteine through the conserved F or W. The D gene is left open where the match is weak. The size entry is marked missing in some rows and otherwise reads once, few, many or a size class.

>TRBD1|TRBJ1-1|NA|TRBV3-1/TRBV3-2
TGTGCCAGCAGCCAACATGACAGGGTGAAGGCTGAAGCTTTCTTT
CASSQHDRVKAEAFF
>NA|TRBJ1-1|NA|TRBV30
TGTGCCTGGAGAGACAAGATGAACACTGAAGCTTTCTTT
CAWRDKMNTEAFF
>TRBD2|TRBJ2-7|once|TRBV5-6
TGTGCCAGCAGCTTTAGCCGACTAGCGGGGGTTGTGGAGCAGTACTTC
CASSFSRLAGVVEQYF
>NA|TRBJ2-7|NA|TRBV6-5
TGTGCCAGCAGTTACAGGGTACACGAGCAGTACTTC
CASSYRVHEQYF
>TRBD1|TRBJ1-6|NA|TRBV7-9
TGTGCCAGCAGCTCCGGGGACAGTAATTCACCCCTCCACTTT
CASSSGDSNSPLHF
>NA|TRBJ1-1|NA|TRBV5-4
TGTGCCAGCAGCTTGGTACGGGGTGAGGACACTGAAGCTTTCTTT
CASSLVRGEDTEAFF
>NA|TRBJ2-1|once|TRBV7-6
TGTGCCAGCAGCTTAGAGGTGCTGGGTAGAGGTAATAGGGATGAGCAGTTCTTC
CASSLEVLGRGNRDEQFF
>TRBD1|TRBJ1-6|NA|TRBV6-5
TGTGCCAGCAGCGGAACAGGGGGCGCGGGGTCACCCCTCCACTTT
CASSGTGGAGSPLHF
>TRBD1|TRBJ2-3|NA|TRBV5-1
TGCGCCAGCAGCTCCAGACAGGGGGAGAGCACAGATACGCAGTATTTT
CASSSRQGESTDTQYF
>NA|TRBJ1-6|NA|TRBV5-1
TGCGCCAGCAGCGAGGGGGTACAGTCCTATAATTCACCCCTCCACTTT
CASSEGVQSYNSPLHF
>TRBD1|TRBJ2-5|NA|TRBV7-6
TGTGCCAGCAGCTTATATGTGGGACAGGGGCTTGTTCAAGAGACCCAGTACTTC
CASSLYVGQGLVQETQYF
>TRBD2|TRBJ2-7|NA|TRBV3-1/TRBV3-2
TGTGCCAGCAGCCAACTGCCGGGGGACTACTACGAGCAGTACTTC
CASSQLPGDYYEQYF
>NA|TRBJ2-3|NA|TRBV10-3
TGTGCCATCAGTGAGTCGATGTGGACGAGGGCAGATACGCAGTATTTT
CAISESMWTRADTQYF
>NA|TRBJ2-7|NA|TRBV6-5
TGTGCCATTACAGGGCAAGCCTACGAGCAGTACTTC
CAITGQAYEQYF
>NA|TRBJ2-5|NA|TRBV14
TGTGCCAGCAGCCAAGATTACAGACGAGAGACCCAGTACTTC
CASSQDYRRETQYF
>NA|TRBJ2-7|NA|TRBV28
TGTGCCAGCAGACGGACAGGGACTACCTACGAGCAGTACTTC
CASRRTGTTYEQYF
>TRBD2|TRBJ2-5|NA|TRBV6-5
TGTGCCAGCATAGGGACTAGCGGGGGGGCTGGGACCCAGTACTTC
CASIGTSGGAGTQYF
>TRBD1|TRBJ2-7|NA|TRBV6-2/TRBV6-3
TGTGCCAGCAGTTACCCCACCCGGGGACAGGGGATAGCCTACGAGCAGTACTTC
CASSYPTRGQGIAYEQYF
>NA|TRBJ2-5|once|TRBV18
TGTGCCAGCTCACCGCGTGGCCAGGGGAGGGGAGAGACCCAGTACTTC
CASSPRGQGRGETQYF
>TRBD2|TRBJ2-3|NA|TRBV7-6
TGTGCCAGCAGCCCAAACAGCGGGGTTTACACAGATACGCAGTATTTT
CASSPNSGVYTDTQYF
>NA|TRBJ1-1|NA|TRBV7-9
TGTGCCAGCAGCTTGAGGGGAGGCACTGAAGCTTTCTTT
CASSLRGGTEAFF
>NA|TRBJ2-7|NA|TRBV15
TGTGCCACCAGCGTTGGGTGGGGGGCCTACGAGCAGTACTTC
CATSVGWGAYEQYF
>NA|TRBJ2-7|NA|TRBV5-6
TGTGCCAGCAGCTTGGTTGTCACCTACGAGCAGTACTTC
CASSLVVTYEQYF
>TRBD1|TRBJ2-4|NA|TRBV7-9
TGTGCCAGCAGCCAACCGGGACAGGGATACATTCAGTACTTC
CASSQPGQGYIQYF
>NA|TRBJ1-2|once|TRBV18
TGTGCCAGCTCACCAGGGACTAAGGAAGGCTACACCTTC
CASSPGTKEGYTF
>NA|TRBJ2-5|NA|TRBV10-2
TGCGCCAGCAGTGATTTGGGGGCAGGTTTAGAAGAGACCCAGTACTTC
CASSDLGAGLEETQYF
>NA|TRBJ2-1|NA|TRBV10-1
TGCGCCAGCAGCGACGCGTTTTCCCGGCAGTTCTTC
CASSDAFSRQFF
>NA|TRBJ1-2|NA|TRBV5-4
TGTGCCAGCAGCTTGGCCCCCAGGCCGGGGGTCTATGGCTACACCTTC
CASSLAPRPGVYGYTF
>NA|TRBJ2-7|NA|TRBV21-1
TGTGCCAGCAGCACCACCCGGGGGGACACCTCGCCCTACGAGCAGTACTTC
CASSTTRGDTSPYEQYF
>TRBD2|TRBJ2-3|NA|TRBV27
TGTGCCAGCAGTTTAGTCTCCAGCGGGGGGGCCTCAGATACGCAGTATTTT
CASSLVSSGGASDTQYF
>TRBD1|TRBJ2-7|NA|TRBV6-6
TGTGCCAGCTCCCCGGAGCAAGGGGGCGGCTACGAGCAGTACTTC
CASSPEQGGGYEQYF
>NA|TRBJ1-4|NA|TRBV5-1
TGCGCCAGCAGCTTGGTAGGAGTGAGTGAAAAACTGTTTTTT
CASSLVGVSEKLFF
>NA|TRBJ1-2|NA|TRBV4-1
TGCGCCAGCAGCCAAGCCCTGGGACGGGACTATGGCTACACCTTC
CASSQALGRDYGYTF
>TRBD2|TRBJ2-7|NA|TRBV6-5
TGTGCCAGCAGTTCGAGGCGGGGGGGCCCCTACGAGCAGTACTTC
CASSSRRGGPYEQYF
>NA|TRBJ1-2|NA|TRBV6-5
TGTGCCAGCATGGACAGAGACTATGGCTACACCTTC
CASMDRDYGYTF
>NA|TRBJ1-4|NA|TRBV28
TGTGCCAGCAGATCGACAGGACTTAATGAAAAACTGTTTTTT
CASRSTGLNEKLFF
>NA|TRBJ1-4|NA|TRBV18
TGTGCCAGCTCACCTGGGGAAAAACTGTTTTTT
CASSPGEKLFF
>TRBD1|TRBJ1-5|NA|TRBV19
TGTGCCAGTAGTTCACAGGGGCAAGGGCAGCCCCAGCATTTT
CASSSQGQGQPQHF
>TRBD2|TRBJ2-5|NA|TRBV3-1/TRBV3-2
TGTGCCAGCAGCAAATCGGGACTAGCGGGGGGGCCAGTCTTATTGACCCAGTACTTC
CASSKSGLAGGPVLLTQYF
>NA|TRBJ2-3|NA|TRBV7-2
TGTGCCAGCAGCTTGGGGGCCCACTCTATGGATACGCAGTATTTT
CASSLGAHSMDTQYF
>TRBD1|TRBJ2-2|NA|TRBV6-5
TGTGCCGCCCGACAGGGGATGATAGGGGAGCTGTTTTTT
CAARQGMIGELFF
>NA|TRBJ1-6|NA|TRBV7-9
TGTGCCAGCAGCTTAGAATCGGGTTCACCCCTCCACTTT
CASSLESGSPLHF
>NA|TRBJ1-2|NA|TRBV5-1
TGCGCCAGCAGCGGAGGCTCAGGCGGGGTTAACTATGGCTACACCTTC
CASSGGSGGVNYGYTF
>NA|TRBJ2-7|NA|TRBV11-2
TGTGCCAGCAGCTCTTACGGGAAAACTCCCTACGAGCAGTACTTC
CASSSYGKTPYEQYF
>NA|TRBJ2-5|NA|TRBV12-3/TRBV12-4
TGTGCCAGCAGCCGAAGCAAATCAGAGACCCAGTACTTC
CASSRSKSETQYF
>NA|TRBJ1-1|once|TRBV30
TGTGCCTGGAGTCGGGGTCGGGGGATGAACACTGAAGCTTTCTTT
CAWSRGRGMNTEAFF
>NA|TRBJ1-5|NA|TRBV4-1
TGCGCCAGCAGCCATATAGTTAATCAGCCCCAGCATTTT
CASSHIVNQPQHF
>NA|TRBJ2-1|NA|TRBV7-8
TGTGCCAGCAGCCCACTCCTACAGGGAAGCTCCTACAATGAGCAGTTCTTC
CASSPLLQGSSYNEQFF
>TRBD1|TRBJ2-1|once|TRBV3-1/TRBV3-2
TGTGCCAGCAGCCACCCGAGACAGGGGGCTTCGTCCTACAATGAGCAGTTCTTC
CASSHPRQGASSYNEQFF
>NA|TRBJ1-3|NA|TRBV28
TGTGCCAGCGGGCCGGACAGACTTTCCTCTGGAAACACCATATATTTT
CASGPDRLSSGNTIYF
>TRBD1|TRBJ1-1|NA|TRBV11-2
TGTGCCAGCAGCGGCAGGACAGGGGCAGGCACTGAAGCTTTCTTT
CASSGRTGAGTEAFF
>NA|TRBJ1-1|NA|TRBV28
TGTGCCAGCAGTTTCAGCGGGCCTGAAGCTTTCTTT
CASSFSGPEAFF
>TRBD1|TRBJ2-5|NA|TRBV5-8
TGTGCCAGCAGCTTAGATTGGGGGACAGAGTACTTC
CASSLDWGTEYF
>NA|TRBJ2-7|NA|TRBV7-2
TGTGCCAGCAGCTTAACTGGGGCCTTTTTTAGGGGGTACCTCTACGAGCAGTACTTC
CASSLTGAFFRGYLYEQYF
>NA|TRBJ1-5|NA|TRBV7-2
TGTGCCAGCAGCTTAGAAAGAGACCAGCCCCAGCATTTT
CASSLERDQPQHF
>NA|TRBJ1-1|once|TRBV18
TGTGCCAGCTCGCCGACACCTTTGAACACTGAAGCTTTCTTT
CASSPTPLNTEAFF
>NA|TRBJ2-7|NA|TRBV2
TGTGCCAGCAGGGACCCCTCGCGGTTTTCCTACGAGCAGTACTTC
CASRDPSRFSYEQYF